These 25 T cell receptor beta chains were sequenced from one sample in a study of blood T cell repertoires in COVID-19. Some clones are missing from TCRdb's copy, which holds only in-frame ones; the method was immunoSEQ multiplex PCR. The data show fewer than 250,000 clones, roughly 90% seen once. Sequenced: PBMCs or T cells enriched from blood (not recorded which). These receptors were collected from a young woman with acute COVID-19.

CDR3 DNA: TGTGCCACCGTCGGGACTAGCGGGGGGATATACAATGAGCAGTTCTTC. Its translation is CATVGTSGGIYNEQFF. The gene calls are TRBV27 and TRBJ2-1; 15 bases match TRBD2. Losses at the gene ends were 10 bases for V and 4 bases for J; bases not matched to a gene: 8. Germline CDR1 is MNHEY and CDR2 is SMNVEV (reference sequence). The CDR3 extends over 16 amino acids.

This chain uses TRBV6-2 or TRBV6-3 with TRBJ1-1; D is unresolved. Trimming left V 4 bases short and J 11 bases short, with 20 bases between. The CDR3 covers 14 residues. Per the germline V gene, CDR1 is MNHEY and CDR2 is SVGEGT. The DNA of the CDR3 is TGTGCCAGCAGTTCGCATCCACCAGGAACTGGGGCTTTCTTT. It specifies CASSSHPPGTGAFF.

The table lists this clone with a count of one. The genes are TRBV6-5 and TRBJ1-1; D may be TRBD1 (5 bases). The germline V gene has CDR1 MNHEY and CDR2 SVGAGI. The CDR3 is 16 residues long. V dropped 0 bases and J dropped 3 bases, with 14 bases sitting between them. For the CDR3, the DNA is TGTGCCAGCAGTTACTCGAGCAGGGCCGCGGACACTGAAGCTTTCTTT. Translation gives CASSYSSRAADTEAFF.

This sequence joins TRBV19 and TRBJ1-5; D uncertain. V was trimmed by 6 bases and J by 1 base, leaving 19 bases between them. Germline V gene data show CDR1 as LNHDA and CDR2 as SQIVND (reference sequence). The CDR3 extends over 17 amino acids. CDR3 DNA sequence: TGTGCCAGTAGCCTTTCTCTTTACGGGGAAAGCAATCAGCCCCAGCATTTT. It translates to CASSLSLYGESNQPQHF.

A few counts support this clone. This chain uses TRBV6-5 with TRBJ1-6; 9 nucleotides align to TRBD1. Germline V gene data show CDR1 as MNHEY and CDR2 as SVGAGI. The CDR3 runs 14 residues. Losses at the gene ends were 7 bases for V and 7 bases for J; bases not matched to a gene: 5. CDR3 DNA sequence: TGTGCCAGCAAATTGACAGGGGGGAATTCACCCCTCCACTTT. This sequence encodes CASKLTGGNSPLHF.

The chain uses TRBV5-6 and TRBJ1-5, with 11 nucleotides matching TRBD1. The CDR3 is 15 residues long. V trimming: 0 bases; J trimming: 6 bases; junction bases outside the gene matches: 2. Germline CDR1 SGHDT, CDR2 YYEEEE. CDR3 loop: CASSLGTGGSQPQHF. The CDR3 DNA sequence: TGTGCCAGCAGCTTGGGGACAGGGGGCAGTCAGCCCCAGCATTTT.

This clone was observed a handful of times. As DNA, the CDR3 is TGCGCCAGCAGCTTGAATTCACAGATCGATCAGCCCCAGCATTTT. Translated: CASSLNSQIDQPQHF. V usage is TRBV5-1 and J usage is TRBJ1-5, with D unclear. The CDR3 has 15 residues. The V end was cut by 1 base, the J end by 5 bases, with 13 bases between. Looked up from germline, CDR1 is SGHRS and CDR2 is YFSETQ.

The V and J genes are TRBV19 and TRBJ2-3, with D perhaps TRBD1 (6 bases). V lost 10 bases to trimming and J lost 1 base, with 15 bases between them. Germline V CDR1 and CDR2: LNHDA, SQIVND (reference sequence). This CDR3 has 14 amino acids. The CDR3 DNA reads TGTGCCACAAGGACAGCGGTCCGCACAGATACGCAGTATTTT. It yields the protein CATRTAVRTDTQYF. Full variable domain (missing parts from reference TRBV19 and TRBJ2-3): DGGITQSPKYLFRKEGQNVTLSCEQNLNHDAMYWYRQDPGQGLRLIYYSQIVNDFQKGDIAEGYSVSREKKESFPLTVTSAQKNPTAFYLCATRTAVRTDTQYFGPGTRLTVL.

The chain carries TRBV5-6 and TRBJ2-1, with a tentative D call TRBD1 (7 bases). Between the trimmed V and J ends, which lost 7 bases and 2 bases, there was a span of 10 bases. The CDR3 totals 13 residues. Germline CDR1 is SGHDT and CDR2 is YYEEEE. The CDR3 sequence is CASAGQTYNEQFF. In DNA, the CDR3 is TGTGCCAGCGCGGGACAGACCTACAATGAGCAGTTCTTC.

The V and J genes are TRBV15 and TRBJ1-1; TRBD1 matches 8 bases. Germline V CDR1 and CDR2: LNHNV, YYDKDF (reference sequence). CDR3 length: 15 amino acids. V shed 0 bases and J 7 bases; nucleotides not matched to a gene: 7. The chain's CDR3 is CATSRETGEGGEAFF. The CDR3 region has the DNA TGTGCCACCAGCAGAGAGACAGGGGAAGGGGGTGAAGCTTTCTTT.

CDR3 in amino acids: CASSFRRDYGYTF. The CDR3, as DNA: TGTGCCAGCAGTTTCCGCAGGGACTATGGCTACACCTTC. The chain has TRBV12-3 or TRBV12-4 and TRBJ1-2, with D maybe TRBD1 (5 bases). This CDR3 has 13 residues. The germline V and J ends were trimmed by 3 bases and 3 bases, with 8 bases remaining between them.

The sample holds one count of this clone. The chain uses TRBV9 and TRBJ2-1; 9 nucleotides match TRBD2. CDR3 length equals 18 residues. Trimming cost V 3 bases and J 0 bases; bases outside gene matches: 10. Germline V lookup: CDR1 SGDLS, CDR2 YYNGEE. In nucleotides, the CDR3 is TGTGCCAGCAGCGACTCTCGGACTAGCGCATTCTCCTACAATGAGCAGTTCTTC. Translating it yields CASSDSRTSAFSYNEQFF.

The V call is TRBV5-1, the J call TRBJ2-7; D is ambiguous. The CDR3 totals 11 residues. CDR1 is SGHRS and CDR2 is YFSETQ in the germline V gene. V lost 3 bases and J lost 4, with 5 bases in between. The CDR3 spells CASSSQYEQYF. The DNA for the CDR3 is TGCGCCAGCAGCTCCCAGTACGAGCAGTACTTC.

As concerns this clone: This sample also contains other DNA sequences that code for the same CDR3. The chain carries TRBV19 and TRBJ1-1, with D possibly being TRBD1 (5 bases). The length of the CDR3 is 13 residues. Germline V gene lookup returns CDR1 LNHDA and CDR2 SQIVND (reference sequence). Deletions cut 3 bases from V and 1 base from J, with 6 bases between. The CDR3 loop is CASSITGNTEAFF. Here the CDR3 DNA reads TGTGCCAGTAGTATCACAGGGAACACTGAAGCTTTCTTT.

This CDR3 is CASSQAPLNQPQHF. In DNA, the CDR3 is TGCGCCAGCAGCCAAGCCCCTCTCAATCAGCCCCAGCATTTT. The genes are TRBV4-1 and TRBJ1-5; D is undetermined. CDR3 size: 14 residues. V lost 1 base and J lost 3, with 7 bases in between. The germline CDR1 and CDR2 sequences are MGHRA and YSYEKL.

V is TRBV27 and J is TRBJ1-5; weak D call: TRBD1 (6 bases). V lost 2 bases and J 0 bases, leaving 14 bases between the germline ends. Germline CDR1 is MNHEY and CDR2 is SMNVEV (reference sequence). This CDR3 is built from 17 residues. DNA for the CDR3: TGTGCCAGCAGTTTACAGGGGCGCTCGTTTAGCAATCAGCCCCAGCATTTT. This translates into CASSLQGRSFSNQPQHF.

V and J are TRBV5-6 and TRBJ1-2, with TRBD1 identical over 7 bases. Germline assignment: CDR1 SGHDT and CDR2 YYEEEE. J lost 5 bases, V lost 4 bases, and 11 bases had no gene match. CDR3 length: 15 amino acids. CDR3 loop: CASSLESGTAYGYTF. In nucleotides, the CDR3 is TGTGCCAGCAGCCTCGAATCCGGGACAGCTTATGGCTACACCTTC.

The rearrangement uses TRBV29-1 and TRBJ1-1, with D possibly TRBD1 on 5 matching bases. The germline CDR1 and CDR2 sequences are SQVTM and ANQGSEA. CDR3 length equals 14 residues. Trimming took off 7 bases at V and 3 bases at J, with 18 bases between the two ends. As DNA, the CDR3 is TGCAGCGCTGGGACCCGGGGAGGGGACACTGAAGCTTTCTTT. Translating gives CSAGTRGGDTEAFF.

J is TRBJ1-1 and V is TRBV7-9; weak D call: TRBD1 (5 bases). This CDR3 contains 14 residues. From germline, CDR1 is SEHNR and CDR2 FQNEAQ (reference sequence). Trimming pared 1 base from V and 6 bases from J, leaving 12 bases between. The chain's CDR3 is CASSLVTGLSEAFF. In DNA form, the CDR3 reads TGTGCCAGCAGCTTAGTTACAGGCCTGTCTGAAGCTTTCTTT.

The chain has TRBV6-5 and TRBJ1-2; no clear D gene. V was trimmed by 3 bases and J by 8 bases, leaving 13 bases between them. The CDR3 length is 13 residues. CDR1 and CDR2 (germline): MNHEY, SVGAGI. The CDR3 loop is CASSYNLFEGYTF. DNA of the CDR3: TGTGCCAGCAGTTATAATTTGTTTGAGGGCTACACCTTC.

The chain carries TRBV2 and TRBJ1-2, with D unresolved. V shed 5 bases and J shed 5 bases, with 12 bases lying between them. This CDR3 is built from 13 residues. The germline V gene encodes CDR1 SNHLY and CDR2 FYNNEI. In DNA form, the CDR3 reads TGTGCCAGCAGTTACCGCACCGCGTATGGCTACACCTTC. This codes for CASSYRTAYGYTF.

The DNA of the CDR3 is TGCGCCAGCAGCGGCCGGGACAGGGGGTCCTACAATGAGCAGTTCTTC. Protein sequence: CASSGRDRGSYNEQFF. The genes are TRBV5-1 and TRBJ2-1, with 11 bases that match TRBD1. The CDR3 length is 16 residues. V shed 4 bases and J 1 base; nucleotides not matched to a gene: 4. In germline, CDR1 is SGHRS, CDR2 YFSETQ. Filled out from reference TRBV5-1 and TRBJ2-1, the complete variable domain reads KAGVTQTPRYLIKTRGQQVTLSCSPISGHRSVSWYQQTPGQGLQFLFEYFSETQRNKGNFPGRFSGRQFSNSRSEMNVSTLELGDSALYLCASSGRDRGSYNEQFFGPGTRLTVL.

This sequence joins TRBV27 and TRBJ1-1; 7 bases align to TRBD1. The germline CDR1 and CDR2 sequences are MNHEY and SMNVEV (reference sequence). This CDR3 is 15 amino acids long. Trimming took 7 bases from V and 0 from J; bases not matched to a gene: 8. The CDR3 region is CASKAHRGMNTEAFF. CDR3 coding DNA: TGTGCCAGCAAGGCTCACAGGGGCATGAACACTGAAGCTTTCTTT.

This clone has only a few counts. The chain employs TRBV19 and TRBJ1-1; TRBD1 matches at 7 bases. CDR1 LNHDA and CDR2 SQIVND come from the germline V gene (reference sequence). This CDR3 has 16 amino acids. The V and J ends lost 2 bases and 6 bases, in that order; junction bases with no gene match: 12. The CDR3 sequence: CASSISVTGSRSEAFF. The CDR3 DNA is TGTGCCAGTAGTATATCGGTGACAGGGAGTAGGTCTGAAGCTTTCTTT.

This chain joins TRBV3-1 (or the pseudogene TRBV3-2) and TRBJ2-5; no clear D. The CDR3 has 16 residues. V was clipped by 1 base and J by 1 base, with 13 bases between them. Germline-derived CDR1 and CDR2 are LGHDT and YNNKEL (reference sequence). CDR3 bases: TGTGCCAGCAGCCAAGCTGTCGTGAGAGTCCAAGAGACCCAGTACTTC. Its protein is CASSQAVVRVQETQYF.